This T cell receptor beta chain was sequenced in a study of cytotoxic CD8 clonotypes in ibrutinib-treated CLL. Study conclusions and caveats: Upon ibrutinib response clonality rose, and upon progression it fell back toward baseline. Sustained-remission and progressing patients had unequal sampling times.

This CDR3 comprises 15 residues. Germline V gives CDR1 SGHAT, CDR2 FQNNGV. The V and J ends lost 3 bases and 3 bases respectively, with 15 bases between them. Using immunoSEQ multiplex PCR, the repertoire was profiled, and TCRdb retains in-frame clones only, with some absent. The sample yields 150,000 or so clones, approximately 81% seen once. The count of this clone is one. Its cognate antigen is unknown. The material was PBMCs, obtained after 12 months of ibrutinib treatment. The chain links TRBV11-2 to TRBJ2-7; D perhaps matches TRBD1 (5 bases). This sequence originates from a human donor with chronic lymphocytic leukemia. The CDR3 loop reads CASSFFWGEDYEQYF. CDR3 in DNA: TGTGCCAGCAGCTTTTTCTGGGGCGAAGACTACGAGCAGTACTTC. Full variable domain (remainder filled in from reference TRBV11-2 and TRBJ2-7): EAGVAQSPRYKIIEKRQSVAFWCNPISGHATLYWYQQILGQGPKLLIQFQNNGVVDDSQLPKDRFSAERLKGVDSTLKIQPAKLEDSAVYLCASSFFWGEDYEQYFGPGTRLTVT.